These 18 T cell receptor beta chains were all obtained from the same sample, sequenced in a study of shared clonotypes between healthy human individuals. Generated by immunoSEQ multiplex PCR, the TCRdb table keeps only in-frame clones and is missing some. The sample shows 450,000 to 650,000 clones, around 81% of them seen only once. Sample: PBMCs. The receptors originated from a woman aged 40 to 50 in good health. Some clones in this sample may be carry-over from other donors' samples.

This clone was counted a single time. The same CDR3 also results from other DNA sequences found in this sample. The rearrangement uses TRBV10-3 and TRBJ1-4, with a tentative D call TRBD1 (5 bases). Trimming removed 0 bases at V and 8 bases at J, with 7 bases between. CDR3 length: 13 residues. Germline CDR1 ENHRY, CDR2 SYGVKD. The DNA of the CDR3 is TGTGCCATCAGTGAGTCGGGGCGGGAAAAACTGTTTTTT. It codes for CAISESGREKLFF.

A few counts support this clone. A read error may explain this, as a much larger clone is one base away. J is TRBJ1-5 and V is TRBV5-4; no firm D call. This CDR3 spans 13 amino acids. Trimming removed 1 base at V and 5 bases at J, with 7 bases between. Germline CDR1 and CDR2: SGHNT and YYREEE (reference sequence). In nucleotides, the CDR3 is TGTGCCAGCAGCTTGTGGGGTGATCAGCCCCAGCATTTT. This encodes CASSLWGDQPQHF.

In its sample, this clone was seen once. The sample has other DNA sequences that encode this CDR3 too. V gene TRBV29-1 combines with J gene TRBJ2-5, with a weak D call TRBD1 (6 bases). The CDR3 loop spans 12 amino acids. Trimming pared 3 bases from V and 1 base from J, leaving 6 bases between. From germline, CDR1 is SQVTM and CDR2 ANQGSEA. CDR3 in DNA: TGCAGCGTTGACAGGGGCCAAGAGACCCAGTACTTC. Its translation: CSVDRGQETQYF.

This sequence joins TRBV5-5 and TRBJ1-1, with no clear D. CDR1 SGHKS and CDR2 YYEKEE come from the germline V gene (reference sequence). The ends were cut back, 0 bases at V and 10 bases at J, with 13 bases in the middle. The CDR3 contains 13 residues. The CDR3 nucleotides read TGTGCCAGCAGCTTGGCCGGGGTCCCTGGAGCTTTCTTT. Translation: CASSLAGVPGAFF.

The CDR3 protein is CASSEDRASYGYTF. DNA for the CDR3: TGTGCCAGTAGTGAGGACAGGGCCTCCTATGGCTACACCTTC. J is TRBJ1-2 and V is TRBV19, with TRBD1 matching over 8 bases. The CDR3 runs 14 residues. The germline CDR1 and CDR2 sequences are LNHDA and SQIVND (reference sequence). V shed 5 bases, J shed 4 bases, and the junction held 6 bases outside the gene matches.

DNA of the CDR3: TGTGCCATCCGAGCGGGAGAAAAGGGGGAGCAGTACTTC. This gives the protein CAIRAGEKGEQYF. This chain links TRBV28 with TRBJ2-7; 8 positions agree with TRBD2. The V gene's germline CDR1 is MDHEN and CDR2 SYDVKM. J was trimmed by 7 bases and V by 10 bases; bases with no gene match: 12. CDR3 length equals 13 residues.

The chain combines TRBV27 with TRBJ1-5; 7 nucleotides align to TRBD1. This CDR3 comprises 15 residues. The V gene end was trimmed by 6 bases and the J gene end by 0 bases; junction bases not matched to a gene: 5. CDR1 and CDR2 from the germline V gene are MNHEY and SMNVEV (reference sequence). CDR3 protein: CASRAQGFSNQPQHF. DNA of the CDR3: TGTGCCAGCAGGGCACAGGGGTTTAGCAATCAGCCCCAGCATTTT.

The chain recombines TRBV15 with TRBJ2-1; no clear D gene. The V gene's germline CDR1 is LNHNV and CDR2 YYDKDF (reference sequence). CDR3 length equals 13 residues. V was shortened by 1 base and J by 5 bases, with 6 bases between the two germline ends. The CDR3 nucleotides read TGTGCCACCAGCAGAGCCACTAACAATGAGCAGTTCTTC. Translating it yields CATSRATNNEQFF.

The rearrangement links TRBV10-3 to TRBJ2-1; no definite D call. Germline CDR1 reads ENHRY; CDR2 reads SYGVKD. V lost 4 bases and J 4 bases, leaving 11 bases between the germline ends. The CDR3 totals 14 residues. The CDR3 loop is CAISGMVSYNEQFF. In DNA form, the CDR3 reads TGTGCCATCAGTGGAATGGTGAGTTACAATGAGCAGTTCTTC.

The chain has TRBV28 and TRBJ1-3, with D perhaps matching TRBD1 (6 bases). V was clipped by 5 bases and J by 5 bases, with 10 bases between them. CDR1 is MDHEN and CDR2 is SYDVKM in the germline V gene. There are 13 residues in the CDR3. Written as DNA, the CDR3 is TGTGCCAGCAGTCACGGACAGAGAAACACCATATATTTT. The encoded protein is CASSHGQRNTIYF.

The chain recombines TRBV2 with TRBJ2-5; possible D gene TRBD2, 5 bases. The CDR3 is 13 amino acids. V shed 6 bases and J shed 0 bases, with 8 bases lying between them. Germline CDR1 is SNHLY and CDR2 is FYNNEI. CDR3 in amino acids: CASSRDHQETQYF. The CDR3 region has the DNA TGTGCCAGCAGCCGGGATCACCAAGAGACCCAGTACTTC. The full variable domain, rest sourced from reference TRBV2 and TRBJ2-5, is EPEVTQTPSHQVTQMGQEVILRCVPISNHLYFYWYRQILGQKVEFLVSFYNNEISEKSEIFDDQFSVERPDGSNFTLKIRSTKLEDSAMYFCASSRDHQETQYFGPGTRLLVL.

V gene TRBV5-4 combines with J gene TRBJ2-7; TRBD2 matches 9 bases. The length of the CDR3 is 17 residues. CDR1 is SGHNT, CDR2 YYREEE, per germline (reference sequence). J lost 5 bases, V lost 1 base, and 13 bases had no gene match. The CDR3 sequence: CASSLLTLGLAEHEQYF. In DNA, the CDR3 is TGTGCCAGCAGCTTGTTGACGCTGGGACTAGCCGAACACGAGCAGTACTTC. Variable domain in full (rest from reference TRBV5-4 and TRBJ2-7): ETGVTQSPTHLIKTRGQQVTLRCSSQSGHNTVSWYQQALGQGPQFIFQYYREEENGRGNFPPRFSGLQFPNYSSELNVNALELDDSALYLCASSLLTLGLAEHEQYFGPGTRLTVT.

The CDR3 is CASSNRSSSGRVISGEQFF. The CDR3 bases are TGTGCCAGCAGCAACAGATCCTCTAGCGGGAGGGTAATAAGCGGTGAGCAGTTCTTC. The chain couples TRBV21-1 to TRBJ2-1; TRBD2 is taken as the D call from the table, unchecked against the DNA. TRBV21-1 is deemed a pseudogene. The CDR3 is 19 amino acids.

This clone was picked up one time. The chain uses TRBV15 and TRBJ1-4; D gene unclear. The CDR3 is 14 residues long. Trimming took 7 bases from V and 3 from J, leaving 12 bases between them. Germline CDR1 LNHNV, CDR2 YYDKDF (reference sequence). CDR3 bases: TGTGCCACCACCCCGGGATATGCTAATGAAAAACTGTTTTTT. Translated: CATTPGYANEKLFF.

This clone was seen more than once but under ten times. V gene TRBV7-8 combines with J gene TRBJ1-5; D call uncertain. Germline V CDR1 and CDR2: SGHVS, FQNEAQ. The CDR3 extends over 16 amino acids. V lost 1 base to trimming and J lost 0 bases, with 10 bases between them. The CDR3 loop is CASSLGTEDSNQPQHF. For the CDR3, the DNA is TGTGCCAGCAGCTTAGGGACGGAGGATAGCAATCAGCCCCAGCATTTT.

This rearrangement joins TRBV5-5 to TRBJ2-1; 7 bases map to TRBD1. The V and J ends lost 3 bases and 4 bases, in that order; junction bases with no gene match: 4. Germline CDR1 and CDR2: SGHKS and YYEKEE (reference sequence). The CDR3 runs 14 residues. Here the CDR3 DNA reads TGTGCCAGCAGCTGGACAGGTAATTACAATGAGCAGTTCTTC. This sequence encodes CASSWTGNYNEQFF.

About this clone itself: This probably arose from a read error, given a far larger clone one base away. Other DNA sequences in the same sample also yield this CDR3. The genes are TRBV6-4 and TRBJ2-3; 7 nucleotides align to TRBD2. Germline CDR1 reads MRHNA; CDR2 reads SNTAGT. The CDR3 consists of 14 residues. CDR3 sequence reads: CASSSGKDLDTQYF. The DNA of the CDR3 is TGTGCCAGCAGTAGCGGGAAAGACTTGGATACGCAGTATTTC.

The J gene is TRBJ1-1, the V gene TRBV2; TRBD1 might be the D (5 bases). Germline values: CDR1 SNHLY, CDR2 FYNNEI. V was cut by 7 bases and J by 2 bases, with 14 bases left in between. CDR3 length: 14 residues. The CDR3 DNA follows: TGTGCCAGCACTTCATGGGGCGAAAACACTGAAGCTTTCTTT. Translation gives CASTSWGENTEAFF.